This T cell receptor beta chain originates from a study of patients and donors after allogeneic stem cell transplantation. This clonotype was detected many times. The CDR3 is 15 amino acids. The germline gives CDR1 MNHEY, CDR2 SVGEGT. V lost 2 bases and J 0 bases, leaving 8 bases between the germline ends. From the RT-PCR reads, TCRdb called clonotypes with MiXCR, one entry per CDR3 protein. The data show some 200,000 distinct CDR3 sequences, around two fifths seen once. Sequenced input: blood, either unsorted or a sorted T cell fraction (not recorded which). The TCR was taken from a human donor who was either an allogeneic HSCT recipient or a stem cell or donor lymphocyte infusion donor (not recorded which). It is not recorded whose cells these are; they may come from a transplant donor. V usage is TRBV6-2 or TRBV6-3 and J usage is TRBJ1-5; D is unclear. CDR3 nucleotides: TGTGCCAGCAGTTACGCTGTAGATAGCAATCAGCCCCAGCATTTT. Its translation is CASSYAVDSNQPQHF.